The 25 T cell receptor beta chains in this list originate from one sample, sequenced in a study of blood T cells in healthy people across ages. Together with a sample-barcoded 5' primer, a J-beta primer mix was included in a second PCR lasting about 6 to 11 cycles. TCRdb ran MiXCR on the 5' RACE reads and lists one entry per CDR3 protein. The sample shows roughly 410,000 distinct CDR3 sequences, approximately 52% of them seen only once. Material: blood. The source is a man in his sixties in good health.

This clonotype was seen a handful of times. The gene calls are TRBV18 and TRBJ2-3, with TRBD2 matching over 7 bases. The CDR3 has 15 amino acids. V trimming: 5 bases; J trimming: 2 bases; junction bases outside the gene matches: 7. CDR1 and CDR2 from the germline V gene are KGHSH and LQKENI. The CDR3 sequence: CASSTVAGDTDTQYF. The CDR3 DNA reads TGTGCCAGCTCAACGGTGGCGGGAGACACAGATACGCAGTATTTT.

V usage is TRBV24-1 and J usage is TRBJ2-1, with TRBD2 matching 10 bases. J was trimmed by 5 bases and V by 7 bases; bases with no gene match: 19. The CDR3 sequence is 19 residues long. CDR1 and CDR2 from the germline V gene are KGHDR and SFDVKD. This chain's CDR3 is CATSQPGDVSTSGHNEQFF. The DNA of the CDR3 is TGTGCCACCAGCCAACCAGGGGACGTGTCGACTAGCGGGCACAATGAGCAGTTCTTC.

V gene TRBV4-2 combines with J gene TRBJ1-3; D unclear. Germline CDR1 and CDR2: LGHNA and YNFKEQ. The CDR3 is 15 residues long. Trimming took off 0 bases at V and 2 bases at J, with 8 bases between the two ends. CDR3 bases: TGTGCCAGCAGCCAAGACCGGACGGCTGGAAACACCATATATTTT. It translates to CASSQDRTAGNTIYF.

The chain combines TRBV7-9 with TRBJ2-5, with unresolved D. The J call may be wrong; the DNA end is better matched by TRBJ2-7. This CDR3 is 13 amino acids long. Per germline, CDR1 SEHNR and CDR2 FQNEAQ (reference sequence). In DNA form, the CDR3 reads TGTGCCAGCAGCTTAGCCAAGACCTACGAGCAGTACTTC. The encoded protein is CASSLAKTYEQYF.

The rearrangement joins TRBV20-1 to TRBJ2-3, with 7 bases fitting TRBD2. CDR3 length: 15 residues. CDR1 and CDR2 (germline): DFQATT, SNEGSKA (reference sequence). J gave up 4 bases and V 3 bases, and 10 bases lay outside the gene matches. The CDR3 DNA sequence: TGCAGTGCTAGTCTGGGCGGGAGTAGCCCAGATACGCAGTATTTT. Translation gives CSASLGGSSPDTQYF.

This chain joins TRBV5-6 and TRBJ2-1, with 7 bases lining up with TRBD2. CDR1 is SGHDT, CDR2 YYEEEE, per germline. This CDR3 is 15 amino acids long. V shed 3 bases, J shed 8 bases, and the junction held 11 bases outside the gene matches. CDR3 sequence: CASSYGRTGIDEQFF. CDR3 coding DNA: TGTGCCAGCAGCTACGGGAGGACCGGCATCGATGAGCAGTTCTTC.

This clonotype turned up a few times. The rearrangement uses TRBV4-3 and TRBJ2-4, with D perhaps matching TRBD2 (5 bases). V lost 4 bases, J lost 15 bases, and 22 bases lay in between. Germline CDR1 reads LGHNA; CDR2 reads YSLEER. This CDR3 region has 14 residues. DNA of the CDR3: TGCGCCAGCAGCCCCACTAGAACCAACTACTCCCCGTACTTC. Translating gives CASSPTRTNYSPYF.

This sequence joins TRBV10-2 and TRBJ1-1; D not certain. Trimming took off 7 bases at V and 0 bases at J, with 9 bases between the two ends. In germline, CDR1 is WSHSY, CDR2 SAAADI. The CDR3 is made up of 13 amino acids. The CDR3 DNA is TGCGCCAGCATCAGGTCGTTGAACACTGAAGCTTTCTTT. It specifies CASIRSLNTEAFF.

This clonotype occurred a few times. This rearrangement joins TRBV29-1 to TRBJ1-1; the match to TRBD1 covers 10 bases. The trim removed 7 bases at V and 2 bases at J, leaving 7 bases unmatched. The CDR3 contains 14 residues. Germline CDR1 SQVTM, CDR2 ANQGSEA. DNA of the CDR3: TGCAGCGGGAAGACAGGGGGCGAAAACACTGAAGCTTTCTTT. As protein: CSGKTGGENTEAFF.

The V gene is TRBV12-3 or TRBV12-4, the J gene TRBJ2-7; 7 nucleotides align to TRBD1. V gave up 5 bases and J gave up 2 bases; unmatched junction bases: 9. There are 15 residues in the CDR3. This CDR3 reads CASSIRTGTTYEQYF. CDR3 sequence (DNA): TGTGCCAGCAGTATTAGGACAGGTACTACCTACGAGCAGTACTTC.

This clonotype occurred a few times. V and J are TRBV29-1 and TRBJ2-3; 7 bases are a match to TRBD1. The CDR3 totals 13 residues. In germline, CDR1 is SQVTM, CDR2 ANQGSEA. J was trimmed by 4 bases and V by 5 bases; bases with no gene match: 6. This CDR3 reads CSVRQGRADTQYF. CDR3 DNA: TGCAGCGTTCGACAGGGACGAGCAGATACGCAGTATTTT.

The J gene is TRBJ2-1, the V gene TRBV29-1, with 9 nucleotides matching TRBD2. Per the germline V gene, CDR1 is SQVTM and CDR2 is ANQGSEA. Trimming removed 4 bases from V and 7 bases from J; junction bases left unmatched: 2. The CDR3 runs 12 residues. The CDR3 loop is CSVVAGANEQFF. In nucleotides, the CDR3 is TGCAGCGTTGTAGCGGGGGCGAATGAGCAGTTCTTC.

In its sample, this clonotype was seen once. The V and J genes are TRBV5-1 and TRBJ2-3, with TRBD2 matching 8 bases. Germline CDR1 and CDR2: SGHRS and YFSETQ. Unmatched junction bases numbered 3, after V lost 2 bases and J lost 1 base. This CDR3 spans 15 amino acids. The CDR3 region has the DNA TGCGCCAGCAGCTTAGCGGGGGCCCGCACAGATACGCAGTATTTT. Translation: CASSLAGARTDTQYF.

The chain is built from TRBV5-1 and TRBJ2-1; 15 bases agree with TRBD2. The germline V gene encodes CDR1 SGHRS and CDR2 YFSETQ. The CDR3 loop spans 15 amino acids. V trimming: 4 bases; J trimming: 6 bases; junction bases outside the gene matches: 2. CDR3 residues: CASSKGLAGGNEQFF. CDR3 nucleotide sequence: TGCGCCAGCAGCAAGGGACTAGCGGGAGGCAATGAGCAGTTCTTC.

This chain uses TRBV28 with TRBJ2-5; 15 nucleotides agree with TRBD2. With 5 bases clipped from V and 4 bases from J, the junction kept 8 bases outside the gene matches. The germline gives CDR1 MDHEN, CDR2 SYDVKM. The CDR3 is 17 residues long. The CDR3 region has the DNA TGTGCCAGCAGTCCCCGGACTAGCGGGAGGGCCCGAGAGACCCAGTACTTC. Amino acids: CASSPRTSGRARETQYF.

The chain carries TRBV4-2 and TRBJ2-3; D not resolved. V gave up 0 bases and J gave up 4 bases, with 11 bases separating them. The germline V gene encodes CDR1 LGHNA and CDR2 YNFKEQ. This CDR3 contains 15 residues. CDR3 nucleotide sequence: TGTGCCAGCAGCCAAGATTTCAGAGTGTCAGATACGCAGTATTTT. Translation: CASSQDFRVSDTQYF.

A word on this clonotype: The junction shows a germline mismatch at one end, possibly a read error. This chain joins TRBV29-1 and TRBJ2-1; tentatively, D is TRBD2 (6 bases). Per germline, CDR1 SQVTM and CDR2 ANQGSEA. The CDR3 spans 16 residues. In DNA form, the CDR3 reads TGCAACGTTGAAGATCTGGTGACGGGAGTAGCCGGTGAGCAGTTCTTC. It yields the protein CNVEDLVTGVAGEQFF.

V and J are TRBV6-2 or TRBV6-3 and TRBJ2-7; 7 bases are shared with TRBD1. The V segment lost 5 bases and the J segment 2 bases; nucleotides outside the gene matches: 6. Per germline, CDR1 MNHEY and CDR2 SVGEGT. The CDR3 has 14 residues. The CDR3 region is CASSDDRAAYEQYF. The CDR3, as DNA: TGTGCCAGCAGTGACGACAGGGCGGCCTACGAGCAGTACTTC.

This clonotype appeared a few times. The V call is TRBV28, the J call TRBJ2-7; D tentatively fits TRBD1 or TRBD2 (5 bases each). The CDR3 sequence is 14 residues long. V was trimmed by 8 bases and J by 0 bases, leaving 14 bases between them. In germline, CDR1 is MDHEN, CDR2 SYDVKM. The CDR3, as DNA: TGTGCCAGCCGGGCCCCGAGGGGCTCCTACGAGCAGTACTTC. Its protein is CASRAPRGSYEQYF.

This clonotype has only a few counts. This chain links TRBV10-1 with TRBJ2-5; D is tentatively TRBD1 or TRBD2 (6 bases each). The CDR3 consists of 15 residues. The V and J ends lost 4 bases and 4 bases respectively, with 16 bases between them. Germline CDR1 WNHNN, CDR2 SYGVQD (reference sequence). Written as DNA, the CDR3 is TGCGCCAGCAGTGTGGGGGGCGGTGGGGGAGAGACCCAGTACTTC. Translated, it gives CASSVGGGGGETQYF.

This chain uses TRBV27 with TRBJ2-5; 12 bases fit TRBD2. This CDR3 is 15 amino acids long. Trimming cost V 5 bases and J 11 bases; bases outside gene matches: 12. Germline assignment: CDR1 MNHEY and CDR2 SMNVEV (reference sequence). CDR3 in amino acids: CASSPGTSGWNEQYF. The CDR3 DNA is TGTGCCAGCAGTCCTGGGACTAGCGGGTGGAATGAGCAGTACTTC.

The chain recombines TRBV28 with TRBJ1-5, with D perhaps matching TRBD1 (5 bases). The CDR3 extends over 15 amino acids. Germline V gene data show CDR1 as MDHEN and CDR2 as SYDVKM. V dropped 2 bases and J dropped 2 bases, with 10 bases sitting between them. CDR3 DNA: TGTGCCAGCAGTTTAACGACAGCGGGCAATCAGCCCCAGCATTTT. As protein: CASSLTTAGNQPQHF.

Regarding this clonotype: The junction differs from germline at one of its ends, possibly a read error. CDR3 sequence: CTSSPNRGGRSHYTF. The CDR3 DNA is TGTACCAGCAGCCCCAACCGAGGTGGCAGGTCTCACTACACCTTC. The chain carries TRBV2 and TRBJ1-2; D ambiguous. The CDR3 has 15 residues. Germline values: CDR1 SNHLY, CDR2 FYNNEI. Full variable domain (missing parts from reference TRBV2 and TRBJ1-2): EPEVTQTPSHQVTQMGQEVILRCVPISNHLYFYWYRQILGQKVEFLVSFYNNEISEKSEIFDDQFSVERPDGSNFTLKIRSTKLEDSAMYFCTSSPNRGGRSHYTFGSGTRLTVV.

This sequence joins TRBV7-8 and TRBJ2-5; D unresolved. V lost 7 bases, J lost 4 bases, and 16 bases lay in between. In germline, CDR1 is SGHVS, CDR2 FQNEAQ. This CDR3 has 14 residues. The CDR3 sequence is CASNPDWVGETQYF. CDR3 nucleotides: TGTGCCAGCAACCCCGATTGGGTTGGAGAGACCCAGTACTTC.

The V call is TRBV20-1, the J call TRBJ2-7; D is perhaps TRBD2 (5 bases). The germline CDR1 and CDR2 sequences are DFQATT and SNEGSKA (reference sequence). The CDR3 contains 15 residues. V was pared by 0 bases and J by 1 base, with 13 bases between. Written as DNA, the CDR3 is TGCAGTGCTAGAGATCTGGGCCGGGGATCCTACGAGCAGTACTTC. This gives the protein CSARDLGRGSYEQYF.